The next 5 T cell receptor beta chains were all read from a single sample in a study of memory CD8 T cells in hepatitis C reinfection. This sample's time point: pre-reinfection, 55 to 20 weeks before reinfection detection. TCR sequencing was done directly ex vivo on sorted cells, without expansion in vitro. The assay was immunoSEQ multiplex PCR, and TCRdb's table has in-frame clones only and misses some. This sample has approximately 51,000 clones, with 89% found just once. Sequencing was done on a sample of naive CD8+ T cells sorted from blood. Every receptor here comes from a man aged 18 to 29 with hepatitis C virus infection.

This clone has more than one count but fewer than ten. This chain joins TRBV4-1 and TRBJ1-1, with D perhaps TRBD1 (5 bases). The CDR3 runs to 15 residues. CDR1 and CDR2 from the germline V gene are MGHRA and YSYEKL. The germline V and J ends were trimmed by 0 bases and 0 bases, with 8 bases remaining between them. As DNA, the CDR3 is TGCGCCAGCAGCCAAGAGCTGGGGCTGAACACTGAAGCTTTCTTT. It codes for CASSQELGLNTEAFF.

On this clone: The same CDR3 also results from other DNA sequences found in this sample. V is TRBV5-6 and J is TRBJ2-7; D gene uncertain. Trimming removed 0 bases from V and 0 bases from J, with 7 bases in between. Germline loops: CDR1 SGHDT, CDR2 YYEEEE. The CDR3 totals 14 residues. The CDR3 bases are TGTGCCAGCAGCTTGGCGGGTTCCTCCTACGAGCAGTACTTC. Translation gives CASSLAGSSYEQYF.

CDR3: CASSLVGQGDVNTEAFF. The CDR3 coding sequence is TGTGCCAGCAGCTTAGTAGGGCAGGGGGACGTGAACACTGAAGCTTTCTTT. The chain couples TRBV7-9 to TRBJ1-1, with 7 bases fitting TRBD1. The J segment lost 0 bases and the V segment lost 1 base, leaving 8 bases of the junction unmatched. The CDR3 is made up of 17 amino acids. Germline lookup yields CDR1 SEHNR and CDR2 FQNEAQ (reference sequence). The full variable domain, with the rest looked up from reference TRBV7-9 and TRBJ1-1, is DTGVSQNPRHKITKRGQNVTFRCDPISEHNRLYWYRQTLGQGPEFLTYFQNEAQLEKSRLLSDRFSAERPKGSFSTLEIQRTEQGDSAMYLCASSLVGQGDVNTEAFFGQGTRLTVV.

Written as DNA, the CDR3 is TGTGCCAGCAGCTTAGCCGGAGGGGCCTACAATGAGCAGTTCTTC. It encodes CASSLAGGAYNEQFF. This chain uses TRBV11-2 with TRBJ2-1; a weak D match, TRBD2 (6 bases). Deletions cut 1 base from V and 2 bases from J, with 9 bases between. The CDR3 extends over 15 amino acids. Looked up from germline, CDR1 is SGHAT and CDR2 is FQNNGV.

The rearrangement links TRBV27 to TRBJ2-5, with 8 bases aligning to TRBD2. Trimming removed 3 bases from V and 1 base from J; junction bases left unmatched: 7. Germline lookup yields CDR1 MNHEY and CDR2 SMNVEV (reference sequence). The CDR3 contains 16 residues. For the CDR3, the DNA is TGTGCCAGCAGTTTTTCCCGGGGGGGATTCCAAGAGACCCAGTACTTC. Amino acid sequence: CASSFSRGGFQETQYF.